The clone carrying this T cell receptor (beta chain) was observed at least ten times. Its antigen is unidentified. The data were obtained in a study of metastatic and nonmetastatic thyroid tumors. Study-wide context: Blood and tumor or nodule tissue repertoires from malignant and benign thyroid patients were compared.

Findings and limits, study-wide: Patients with malignant thyroid tumors reportedly had significantly higher TCR beta diversity than those with benign nodules, in blood and tumor.

No patient received treatment before thyroid surgery. In the original workflow: CDR3 was compared across clinicopathological groups, and the resulting differences were used to build a distant-metastasis classifier for papillary thyroid cancer. MiXCR re-clonotyped the PCR reads for TCRdb. The V and J calls here are based on TCRdb, not the publication. The sample holds approximately 30,000 clones, roughly 3.5% seen once. The germline V and J ends were trimmed by 7 bases and 1 base, with 14 bases remaining between them. Germline V gene sequence: CDR1 LNHDA, CDR2 SQIVND (reference sequence). CDR3 length: 15 amino acids.

This chain joins TRBV19 and TRBJ2-1; D may match TRBD1 or TRBD2 (5 bases each). This clonotype was sampled from a male donor with papillary thyroid cancer or a benign thyroid nodule (not recorded which). Some clones in this sample may be carry-over from other donors' samples. The sequenced material came from blood. In nucleotides, the CDR3 is TGTGCCAGTAATGAGGGACGGGGTTCCTACAATGAGCAGTTCTTC. Protein sequence: CASNEGRGSYNEQFF.